The present entry profiles one T cell receptor beta chain with its context. The V gene's germline CDR1 is WNHNN and CDR2 SYGVQD (reference sequence). The CDR3 loop spans 15 amino acids. V shed 2 bases and J shed 2 bases, with 11 bases lying between them. The data stem from a study of blood T cell repertoires in COVID-19. The table came from immunoSEQ multiplex PCR; TCRdb's copy has only in-frame clones and leaves some out. The table shows about 47,000 clones, with just under 70% occurring only once. The rearrangement joins TRBV10-1 to TRBJ2-3; D uncertain. This clonotype was sampled from a man older than 75 with acute or convalescent COVID-19. The specimen sequenced was peripheral blood. CDR3 in DNA: TGCGCCAGCAGTGAGAGTGAGGAGTTCACAGATACGCAGTATTTT. This gives the protein CASSESEEFTDTQYF.